These 2 T cell receptor beta chains came from one sample sequenced in a study of shared clonotypes between healthy human individuals. Clones were sequenced by immunoSEQ multiplex PCR, and TCRdb holds only the in-frame ones, with some missing. In the table there are over 850,000 clones, roughly 74% of which are singletons. Source material: memory CD4+ T cells from PBMCs. Subset reported: CD45RA-negative fraction. The receptors stem from a man between 18 and 29 years old in good health. Some clones in this sample may be carry-over from other donors' samples.

This chain uses TRBV19 with TRBJ1-4; TRBD1 matches 10 bases. J lost 8 bases, V lost 3 bases, and 6 bases had no gene match. The CDR3 spans 15 residues. Per the germline V gene, CDR1 is LNHDA and CDR2 is SQIVND (reference sequence). The CDR3 DNA reads as TGTGCCAGTAGTATTTCCGGGACAGGGGACGAAAAACTGTTTTTT. It translates to CASSISGTGDEKLFF.

The chain combines TRBV18 with TRBJ2-3; D is undetermined. Trimming pared 6 bases from V and 3 bases from J, leaving 16 bases between. Germline lookup yields CDR1 KGHSH and CDR2 LQKENI. This CDR3 has 15 residues. The CDR3 DNA is TGTGCCAGCTCCGGAGTGGCCCCTGGGACAGATACGCAGTATTTT. Translating gives CASSGVAPGTDTQYF.